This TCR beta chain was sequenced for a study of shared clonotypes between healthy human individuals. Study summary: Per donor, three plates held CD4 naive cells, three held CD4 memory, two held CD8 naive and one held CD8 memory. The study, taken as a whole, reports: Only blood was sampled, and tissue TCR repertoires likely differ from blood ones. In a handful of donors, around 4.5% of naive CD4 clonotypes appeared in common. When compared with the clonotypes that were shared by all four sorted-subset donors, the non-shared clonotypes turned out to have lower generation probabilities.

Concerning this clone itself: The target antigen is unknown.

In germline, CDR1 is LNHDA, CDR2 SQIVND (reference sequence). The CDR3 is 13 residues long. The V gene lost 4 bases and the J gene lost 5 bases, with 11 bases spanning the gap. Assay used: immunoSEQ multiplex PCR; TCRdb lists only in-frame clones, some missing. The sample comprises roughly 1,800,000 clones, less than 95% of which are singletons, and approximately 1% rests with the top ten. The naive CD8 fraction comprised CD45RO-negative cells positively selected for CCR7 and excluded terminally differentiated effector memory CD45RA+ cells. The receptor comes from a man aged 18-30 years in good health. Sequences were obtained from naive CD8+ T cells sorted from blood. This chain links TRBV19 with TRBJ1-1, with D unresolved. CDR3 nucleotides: TGTGCCAGTAGTACCCAGGTGGGGACTGAAGCTTTCTTT. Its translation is CASSTQVGTEAFF.